Listed below are T cell receptor beta chains from one sample, sequenced in a study of cytomegalovirus exposure and HLA in healthy donors. Using immunoSEQ multiplex PCR, the repertoire was profiled, and TCRdb retains in-frame clones only, with some absent. This sample has 80,000 to 100,000 clones, with roughly four fifths found just once. Sequenced material: PBMCs. These receptors were collected from a female donor in good health and CMV-seropositive. Both conserved end residues are part of each CDR3. The D gene is left open where the match is weak. Size values are once, few and many counts, or a class for expanded clones, and some rows have none.

>TRBV7-9|-|TRBJ2-7|-
TGTGCCAGCAGCTTTCCCAGATCCTACGAGCAGTACTTC
CASSFPRSYEQYF
>TRBV9|-|TRBJ1-2|TRBD1
TGTGCCAGCAGCGTATACGACAGGGTTGGAGGGGGCTACACCTTC
CASSVYDRVGGGYTF
>TRBV7-6|-|TRBJ1-1|-
TGTGCCAGCAGCTTAGGGTCCAGGGTCGTCAAGAACACTGAAGCTTTCTTT
CASSLGSRVVKNTEAFF
>TRBV9|once|TRBJ2-3|-
TGTGCCAGCAGCTCCCGTGGCACAGATACGCAGTATTTT
CASSSRGTDTQYF
>TRBV7-9|-|TRBJ2-5|-
TGTGCCAGCAGCTTAGGCGGGGAGGAGACCCAGTACTTC
CASSLGGEETQYF
>TRBV27|-|TRBJ2-7|-
TGTGCCAGCAGCCATTCTAGCTGGTACGAGCAGTACTTC
CASSHSSWYEQYF
>TRBV5-1|-|TRBJ1-1|-
TGCGCCAGCAGCTTGTCTACGGGGTACACTGAAGCTTTCTTT
CASSLSTGYTEAFF
>TRBV6-1|-|TRBJ1-4|-
TGTGCCAGCAGTGACTATGGTACGGATGAAAAACTGTTTTTT
CASSDYGTDEKLFF
>TRBV7-2|-|TRBJ1-2|-
TGTGCCAGCAGCTTAGCGCTAGGGGGAGGGGGCTACACCTTC
CASSLALGGGGYTF
>TRBV10-2|-|TRBJ1-2|TRBD1
TGCGCCAGCAATGACAGGGTGGGTTATGGCTACCCCTTC
CASNDRVGYGYPF
>TRBV6-5|-|TRBJ1-1|-
TGTGCCAGCAGTTACAGGGGCGGATCCACTGAAGCTTTCTTT
CASSYRGGSTEAFF
>TRBV7-9|-|TRBJ1-2|-
TGTGCCAGCAGCCCAGAGGCCAATAACTATGGCTACACCTTC
CASSPEANNYGYTF
>TRBV9|-|TRBJ2-7|TRBD1
TGTGCCAGCAGCCCCCGGGACAGGGGGCCCTACGAGCAGTACTTC
CASSPRDRGPYEQYF
>TRBV7-3|-|TRBJ2-1|TRBD1
TGTGCCAGCAGCCAGACAGGGCGGTCCTACAATGAGCAGTTCTTC
CASSQTGRSYNEQFF
>TRBV6-1|few|TRBJ1-3|TRBD1
TGTGCCAGCAGTGCTTCACAGGGGGCGCTTGGAAACACCATATATTTT
CASSASQGALGNTIYF
>TRBV25-1|once|TRBJ1-4|-
TGTGCCAGCAGTGAATTTCAGGACTGGGATGAAAAACTGTTTTTT
CASSEFQDWDEKLFF
>TRBV30|-|TRBJ2-5|-
TGTGCCTGGGGGAAACTACTAGGGCGCCAAGAGACCCAGTACTTC
CAWGKLLGRQETQYF
>TRBV30|-|TRBJ2-7|TRBD1
TGTGCCTGGGGGGACAGGGGGCTGAGCTTC
CAWGDRGLSF
>TRBV19|-|TRBJ2-1|TRBD2
TGTGCCAGTAGGCGGGGGGGGACCTACAATGAGCAGTTCTTC
CASRRGGTYNEQFF
>TRBV18|-|TRBJ1-5|-
TGTGCCAGCTCCGGCGGGGCTACCAATCAGCCCCAGCATTTT
CASSGGATNQPQHF
>TRBV25-1|-|TRBJ1-2|TRBD1
TGTGCCAGCAGTGAACAGGGGGTCTATGGCTACACCTTC
CASSEQGVYGYTF
>TRBV6-5|-|TRBJ1-2|TRBD1
TGTGCCAGCAGTGGGGGGACAGGGGGAGTCTATGGCTACACCTTC
CASSGGTGGVYGYTF
>TRBV14|-|TRBJ1-1|-
TGTGCCAGCAGCCAAAGGGGGGGATATACGAACACTGAAGCTTTCTTT
CASSQRGGYTNTEAFF
>TRBV29-1|-|TRBJ1-2|TRBD1
TGCAGCGTCAAGGGGGCCTATGGCTACACCTTC
CSVKGAYGYTF
>TRBV2|-|TRBJ1-6|TRBD1
TGTGCCAGCAGTGAACTAATCCCCCATCCCGGGCAGGTTCATCAGGGGGCTTCACCCCTCCACTTT
CASSELIPHPGQVHQGASPLHF
>TRBV7-3|once|TRBJ2-5|-
TGTGCCAGCAGCCCGGGACCTAGGGGGGAGACCCAGTACTTC
CASSPGPRGETQYF
>TRBV5-4|-|TRBJ2-7|TRBD1
TGTGCCAGCAGTTATGATGAGGGGGCGCGCGAGCAGTACTTC
CASSYDEGAREQYF
>TRBV4-2|-|TRBJ2-7|TRBD2
TGTGCCAGCAGCCAAGATTGGAGCGGGGGGCTCGACGAGCAGTACTTC
CASSQDWSGGLDEQYF
>TRBV29-1|once|TRBJ2-5|TRBD2
TGCAGCGTCTCAACTAGCGGGAGGAGGGAGACCCAGTACTTC
CSVSTSGRRETQYF
>TRBV9|-|TRBJ1-1|-
TGTGCCAGCAGCGTAGGGGGAGAGAACACTGAAGCTTTCTTT
CASSVGGENTEAFF
>TRBV10-2|-|TRBJ2-3|-
TGCGCCAGCAGTGAGCGGAGGGGGGGCGCAGATACGCAGTATTTT
CASSERRGGADTQYF
>TRBV10-3|-|TRBJ2-3|TRBD2
TGTGCCATCAGTGAGCGGGGGGGCACAGATACGCAGTATTTT
CAISERGGTDTQYF
>TRBV5-5|-|TRBJ2-7|TRBD2
TGTGCCAGCAGCGGGAGCGGGAGCTACGAGCAGTACTTC
CASSGSGSYEQYF
>TRBV9|-|TRBJ2-7|-
TGTGCCAGCAGCGTAGGTCCGGGGATGAACGAGCAGTACTTC
CASSVGPGMNEQYF
>TRBV27|once|TRBJ2-7|TRBD1
TGTGCCAGCGGCCGGGACAGGGTCTCCTACGAGCAGTACTTC
CASGRDRVSYEQYF
>TRBV9|-|TRBJ2-7|TRBD2
TGTGCCAGCAGCGTAGGGCGGGAGGTTCTCTACGAGCAGTACTTC
CASSVGREVLYEQYF
>TRBV4-1|-|TRBJ1-3|-
TGCGCCAGCAGCCAACCCTCCGGACAGTTCTCTGGAAACACCATATATTTT
CASSQPSGQFSGNTIYF